This T cell receptor beta chain was documented in a study of T cell responses to AZD1222 COVID-19 vaccine. Study-level results: Baseline serology detected seropositivity in only 6 or 7 AZD1222 recipients. The span of vaccine-associated CD4 TCRs extended across spike, with dominance at 160-218 and 743-854. Only after the peak T cell response were repertoires sampled.

Sequencing used immunoSEQ multiplex PCR; TCRdb keeps in-frame clones, though not all of them. The table lists 150,000 to 200,000 clones, approximately 92% of them singletons, with more than 0.85% in the top ten. The CDR3 covers 14 residues. Germline CDR1 and CDR2: LGHNA and YNFKEQ. As regards this clone: The antigen remains undetermined. At one end the junction does not follow the germline gene, possibly because of a read error.

The sample in question was peripheral blood, obtained 28 days after the second dose of the MenACWY control vaccine. The receptor comes from an adult who received the MenACWY meningococcal vaccine as a control. The gene calls are TRBV4-2 and TRBJ2-5, with 10 bases matching TRBD2. The CDR3 DNA is TGTGCCAGCAGTCAAGCGGGGGGGCAAGAGACCCAGTACTTC. It translates to CASSQAGGQETQYF.